The rows below give T cell receptor beta chains drawn from one sample of a study of identical twins. TCRdb re-called the 5' RACE reads with MiXCR, one entry per CDR3 protein. The profile shows about 330,000 distinct CDR3 sequences, 9% to 15% of them singletons. The sample was also reused in another study, on yellow fever vaccine responses in identical twins.

Sequencing was performed on CD8+ T cells sorted from blood. These receptors came from a woman aged 18-29 years in good health. Both conserved end residues are part of each CDR3. The D gene is left open where the match is weak. Size values are once, few and many counts, or a class for expanded clones, and some rows have none.

TRBJ2-3 | TRBD2 | . | TRBV24-1 | TGTGCCACCAGTCCAGCGGGGAGCACAGATACGCAGTATTTT | CATSPAGSTDTQYF
TRBJ1-1 | . | . | TRBV5-1 | TGCGCCAGCAGCTCCCGGCGAGGGGACTTGAACACTGAAGCTTTCTTT | CASSSRRGDLNTEAFF
TRBJ2-7 | . | few | TRBV10-3 | TGTGCCATCAGTGACCAGGGCACATCCTACGAGCAGTACTTC | CAISDQGTSYEQYF
TRBJ2-2 | TRBD2 | few | TRBV25-1 | TGTGCCAGCAGTGAAGGCGGGGGGTACACCGGGGAGCTGTTTTTT | CASSEGGGYTGELFF
TRBJ1-1 | . | few | TRBV5-1 | TGCGCCAGCAGCTTGGAAGTACACCTGAACACTGAAGCTTTCTTT | CASSLEVHLNTEAFF
TRBJ1-5 | . | . | TRBV7-9 | TGTGCCAGCAGCTCCGACCAAGGCAATCAGCCCCAGCATTTT | CASSSDQGNQPQHF
TRBJ2-7 | . | few | TRBV28 | TGTGCCAGCGGTGTCTACGAGCAGTACTTC | CASGVYEQYF
TRBJ2-1 | . | . | TRBV5-4 | TGTGCCAGCATCGAGGGGAATGAGCAGTTCTTC | CASIEGNEQFF
TRBJ2-1 | TRBD2 | few | TRBV19 | TGTGCCAGTAGTATTCTAGCGGGAAGGGATGAGCAGTTCTTC | CASSILAGRDEQFF
TRBJ1-1 | . | few | TRBV2 | TGTGCCAGCAGCCCATGGGGGGCTCCTGAAGCTTTCTTT | CASSPWGAPEAFF
TRBJ1-1 | TRBD1 | few | TRBV2 | TGTGCCAGCAGTGATCGAATAGAGTACAGGGGGGTCACTGAAGCTTTCTTT | CASSDRIEYRGVTEAFF
TRBJ2-1 | TRBD2 | many | TRBV7-9 | TGTGCCAGCAGCTTAGACGGGCTAGCGGGCAGCAATGAGCAGTTCTTC | CASSLDGLAGSNEQFF
TRBJ2-1 | . | . | TRBV6-1 | TGTGCCAGCAGTGCAAAAGTCCAAGGGTCCTACAATGAGCAGTTCTTC | CASSAKVQGSYNEQFF
TRBJ2-7 | . | few | TRBV28 | TGTGCCAGCAGCCCGCCCGGGACGGTCGACGAGCAGTACTTC | CASSPPGTVDEQYF
TRBJ2-1 | TRBD1 | many | TRBV29-1 | TGCAGCGTTGAAGATTCTGAGGACAGGGGAAGCCATGAGCAGTTCTTC | CSVEDSEDRGSHEQFF
TRBJ2-7 | . | many | TRBV5-1 | TGCGCCAGCAGGGACTCCAGCTCCTACGAGCAGTACTTC | CASRDSSSYEQYF
TRBJ1-4 | . | . | TRBV6-1 | TGTGCCAGCAGTGAATGGGTATCAACTAATGAAAAACTGTTTTTT | CASSEWVSTNEKLFF
TRBJ1-5 | . | many | TRBV5-5 | TGTGCCAGCAGCTTGGACCAGGGTGGTACTCAGCCCCAGCATTTT | CASSLDQGGTQPQHF
TRBJ1-1 | TRBD1 | . | TRBV15 | TGTGCCACCAGCAGGGACACAGGGGCGAACACTGAAGCTTTCTTT | CATSRDTGANTEAFF
TRBJ2-1 | TRBD2 | once | TRBV6-1 | TGTGCCAGCAGGAAGACTAGCCCCGGGGGGTATGAGCAGTTCTTC | CASRKTSPGGYEQFF
TRBJ2-5 | . | . | TRBV20-1 | TGCAGTGCTAGAGATGCCCGGGCCCAATACGAGGAGACCCAGTACTTC | CSARDARAQYEETQYF
TRBJ2-1 | TRBD2 | many | TRBV20-1 | TGCAGTGCTAGGTCGGTCCTACTAGCGGAACCATACAATGAGCAGTTCTTC | CSARSVLLAEPYNEQFF
TRBJ2-3 | . | . | TRBV4-1 | TGCGCCAGCAGCCCCCCCAGGGCAGGGCGCGTGGCAGATACGCAGTATTTT | CASSPPRAGRVADTQYF
TRBJ2-1 | . | few | TRBV6-1 | TGTGCCAGCTCCGGCCAGGTCGTTCCCAATGAGCAGTTCTTC | CASSGQVVPNEQFF
TRBJ2-7 | TRBD2 | . | TRBV19 | TGTGCCAGTAGTATGGGTAGCGGGATTCTGTACGAGCAGTACTTC | CASSMGSGILYEQYF